The rows below give T cell receptor beta chains drawn from one sample of a study of T cell changes during pregnancy in multiple sclerosis. The assay was immunoSEQ multiplex PCR, and TCRdb's table has in-frame clones only and misses some. This table has tens of thousands of clones, over 85% appearing once. Here the sequenced sample was peripheral blood, taken after pregnancy. All receptors derive from a female donor in good health, enrolled as a control in a pregnancy study. Each CDR3 is given with its conserved first and last residue. The order of the fields is J gene, CDR3 length, D gene, clone size, V gene, CDR3 protein, CDR3 DNA. A D gene is named only where the DNA matches it firmly. For some rows the clone size is stated as once, few or many, or as a class when expanded; others skip it.

TRBJ2-3,15,TRBD1,.,TRBV2,CASRANRGRTDTQYF,TGTGCCAGCAGAGCGAACAGGGGGCGAACAGATACGCAGTATTTT
TRBJ2-7,15,TRBD2,.,TRBV9,CASSVEAGVAREQYF,TGTGCCAGCAGCGTAGAGGCGGGAGTGGCTAGGGAGCAGTACTTC
TRBJ2-7,12,TRBD2,.,TRBV2,CASGLAVYGQYF,TGTGCCAGCGGACTAGCGGTATACGGGCAGTACTTC
TRBJ2-5,14,TRBD1,.,TRBV28,CASSRGTVQETQYF,TGTGCCAGCAGCAGAGGGACAGTCCAAGAGACCCAGTACTTC
TRBJ2-2,15,.,.,TRBV7-2,CASSLGQPGTGELFF,TGTGCCAGCAGCTTAGGCCAGCCGGGCACCGGGGAGCTGTTTTTT
TRBJ2-2,16,TRBD2,.,TRBV19,CASSPWTSGGPGELFF,TGTGCCAGTAGTCCTTGGACTAGCGGGGGGCCCGGGGAGCTGTTTTTT
TRBJ2-6,18,.,.,TRBV7-8,CASSLRGGGGRGANVLTF,TGTGCCAGCAGCTTAAGGGGAGGGGGGGGGCGAGGGGCCAACGTCCTGACTTTC
TRBJ1-4,14,.,once,TRBV4-1,CASSQRGTKEKLFF,TGCGCCAGCAGCCAAAGGGGGACTAAAGAAAAACTGTTTTTT
TRBJ2-2,16,TRBD1,.,TRBV9,CASSVTGGLPTGELFF,TGTGCCAGCAGCGTGACAGGGGGCTTACCCACCGGGGAGCTGTTTTTT
TRBJ2-1,14,TRBD2,.,TRBV7-8,CASSSRLAEGGQFF,TGTGCCAGCAGCTCGAGACTAGCGGAGGGGGGGCAGTTCTTC
TRBJ2-5,13,.,.,TRBV21-1,CASSKGTGETQYF,TGTGCCAGCAGCAAAGGGACAGGGGAGACCCAGTACTTC
TRBJ2-1,13,TRBD1,.,TRBV28,CASSWTGENEQFF,TGTGCCAGCAGTTGGACAGGGGAGAATGAGCAGTTCTTC
TRBJ2-1,16,TRBD1,.,TRBV18,CASSPPTTGIGNEQFF,TGTGCCAGCTCACCACCTACGACAGGGATTGGCAATGAGCAGTTCTTC
TRBJ1-1,14,TRBD1,.,TRBV7-2,CASSTQGANTEAFF,TGTGCCAGCAGCACACAGGGGGCGAACACTGAAGCTTTCTTT
TRBJ2-1,12,TRBD1,.,TRBV11-2,CASSLGAGGQFF,TGTGCCAGCAGCTTAGGGGCAGGGGGACAGTTCTTC
TRBJ1-4,16,.,.,TRBV6-5,CASSYRGPPLNEKLFF,TGTGCCAGCAGTTACCGGGGTCCGCCGCTTAATGAAAAACTGTTTTTT
TRBJ1-5,15,.,.,TRBV28,CASRTLTGTRQPQHF,TGTGCCAGCAGGACCCTTACAGGGACGAGACAGCCCCAGCATTTT
TRBJ2-1,14,.,.,TRBV5-4,CASSRQEPNNEQFF,TGTGCCAGCAGCCGACAGGAGCCGAACAATGAGCAGTTCTTC
TRBJ2-1,12,TRBD2,.,TRBV7-7,CASSTISGEQFF,TGTGCCAGCAGCACCATTAGCGGGGAGCAGTTCTTC
TRBJ2-3,15,.,.,TRBV5-1,CASSTPTARTDTQYF,TGCGCCAGCAGCACACCGACAGCCCGCACAGATACGCAGTATTTT
TRBJ2-7,13,.,.,TRBV7-2,CASSSKTGGEQYF,TGTGCCAGCAGCTCTAAGACAGGTGGGGAGCAGTACTTC
TRBJ2-5,14,TRBD1,.,TRBV5-1,CASSPGQKEETQYF,TGCGCCAGCAGCCCGGGACAGAAGGAAGAGACCCAGTACTTC
TRBJ1-4,19,TRBD1,once,TRBV7-9,CASSFPRQGSPSYGEKLFF,TGTGCCAGCAGCTTCCCTCGACAGGGTTCCCCCTCATACGGTGAAAAACTGTTTTTT
TRBJ2-6,15,.,.,TRBV28,CASTYEAPGANVLTF,TGTGCCAGCACCTACGAGGCCCCTGGGGCCAACGTCCTGACTTTC
TRBJ2-1,16,.,once,TRBV4-1,CASSQERWSYTGRQFF,TGCGCCAGCAGCCAGGAAAGGTGGAGTTATACAGGGCGGCAGTTCTTC
TRBJ1-1,15,TRBD1,.,TRBV7-8,CASSFRRDRATEAFF,TGTGCCAGCAGCTTTAGGCGGGACAGGGCCACTGAAGCTTTCTTT
TRBJ2-7,14,.,once,TRBV27,CASSLSAAAYEQYF,TGTGCCAGCAGTTTATCCGCGGCGGCCTACGAGCAGTACTTC
TRBJ1-2,13,.,.,TRBV29-1,CSVEAQGNYGYTF,TGCAGCGTTGAAGCCCAGGGGAACTATGGCTACACCTTC
TRBJ2-7,14,.,.,TRBV27,CASSRGDPRGRQYF,TGTGCCAGCAGCCGCGGGGATCCAAGGGGCAGGCAGTACTTC
TRBJ1-5,13,.,.,TRBV30,CAWSHRVSQPQHF,TGTGCCTGGAGCCACAGGGTAAGTCAGCCCCAGCATTTT
TRBJ2-1,16,.,.,TRBV27,CASSSDWMSSYNEQFF,TGTGCCAGCAGTTCCGACTGGATGAGCTCCTACAATGAGCAGTTCTTC
TRBJ2-2,15,TRBD2,.,TRBV10-2,CASNQWREGTGELFF,TGCGCCAGCAACCAGTGGCGGGAGGGAACCGGGGAGCTGTTTTTT
TRBJ2-7,14,.,.,TRBV28,CASSPSGQTYEQYF,TGTGCCAGCAGTCCCAGCGGGCAAACCTACGAGCAGTACTTC
TRBJ2-4,13,.,.,TRBV2,CASSVRGQNIQYF,TGTGCCAGCAGTGTTCGGGGTCAAAACATTCAGTACTTC
TRBJ1-5,15,.,.,TRBV19,CASRTAAGLNQPQHF,TGTGCCAGTAGGACAGCTGCTGGCTTAAATCAGCCCCAGCATTTT
TRBJ2-4,16,TRBD1,.,TRBV2,CASSDQPGQQKNIQYF,TGTGCCAGCAGTGATCAACCGGGACAGCAGAAAAACATTCAGTACTTC
TRBJ1-6,15,TRBD1,once,TRBV7-9,CASSPSDRGNSPLHF,TGTGCCAGCAGCCCGTCGGACAGGGGAAATTCACCCCTCCACTTT
TRBJ1-6,16,.,.,TRBV9,CASSPKGGGLNSPLHF,TGTGCCAGCAGCCCAAAAGGGGGGGGCCTAAATTCACCCCTCCACTTT
TRBJ2-3,13,TRBD2,.,TRBV18,CASSRAGGDTQYF,TGTGCCAGCTCACGGGCGGGAGGAGATACGCAGTATTTT
TRBJ1-1,16,TRBD1,few,TRBV9,CASSVGPGGGSTEAFF,TGTGCCAGCAGCGTAGGGCCAGGGGGTGGAAGCACTGAAGCTTTCTTT
TRBJ1-1,15,TRBD1,.,TRBV15,CATSRGGQGFAEAFF,TGTGCCACCAGCAGAGGCGGACAGGGGTTCGCTGAAGCTTTCTTT
TRBJ1-5,14,.,once,TRBV10-3,CAISERTKDQPQHF,TGTGCCATCAGTGAGAGGACAAAAGATCAGCCCCAGCATTTT
TRBJ2-5,14,TRBD2,.,TRBV25-1,CASSEWGGEETQYF,TGTGCCAGCAGTGAATGGGGGGGGGAAGAGACCCAGTACTTC
TRBJ1-5,17,.,.,TRBV27,CASSLKGMGNIRQPQHF,TGTGCCAGCAGTTTAAAGGGGATGGGAAATATCCGGCAGCCCCAGCATTTT
TRBJ2-2,19,TRBD2,.,TRBV4-3,CASSQGLIAGGWGTGELFF,TGCGCCAGCAGCCAAGGGTTGATAGCGGGAGGGTGGGGCACCGGGGAGCTGTTTTTT